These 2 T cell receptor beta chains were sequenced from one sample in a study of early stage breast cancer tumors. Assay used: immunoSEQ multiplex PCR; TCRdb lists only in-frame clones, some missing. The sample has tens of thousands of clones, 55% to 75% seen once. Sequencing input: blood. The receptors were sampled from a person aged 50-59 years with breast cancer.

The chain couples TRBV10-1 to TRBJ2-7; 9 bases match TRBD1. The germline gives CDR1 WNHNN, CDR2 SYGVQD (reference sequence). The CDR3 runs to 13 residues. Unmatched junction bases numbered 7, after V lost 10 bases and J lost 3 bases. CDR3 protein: CATSGTGIYEQYF. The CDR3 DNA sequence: TGCGCCACCAGCGGGACAGGGATCTACGAGCAGTACTTC.

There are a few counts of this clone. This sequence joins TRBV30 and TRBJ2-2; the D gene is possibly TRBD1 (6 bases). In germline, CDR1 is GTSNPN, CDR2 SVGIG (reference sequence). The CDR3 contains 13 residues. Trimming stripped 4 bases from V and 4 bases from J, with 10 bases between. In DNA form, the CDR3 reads TGTGCCTGGAAAGGGGGTGGCACCGGGGAGCTGTTTTTT. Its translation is CAWKGGGTGELFF.